Described below is a single T cell receptor beta chain sequence and its context. The target antigen is unknown. This sample is part of a study of regulatory dendritic cells for organ transplantation. Assay: immunoSEQ multiplex PCR; the TCRdb copy retains only in-frame clones and omits some. The sample lists 30,000 to 40,000 clones, under 95% seen once, with approximately 0.11% in the top ten. Findings and caveats of the study: Between individuals, the alloreactive memory CD8+ T cell pool differed considerably. Memory T cells were less diverse than naive, with memory CD8+ most oligoclonal.

V lost 3 bases, J lost 4 bases, and 10 bases lay in between. CDR1 is MDHEN, CDR2 SYDVKM, per germline. The CDR3 length is 13 residues. The origin of this receptor is a human donor in good health. The sequencing input was naive CD8+ T cells from blood. Documented subset: CD45RA+ naive T cells. The chain couples TRBV28 to TRBJ2-7; D is uncertain. The CDR3 DNA reads as TGTGCCAGCAGTTTTGCCAGAACTTACGAGCAGTACTTC. This codes for CASSFARTYEQYF.